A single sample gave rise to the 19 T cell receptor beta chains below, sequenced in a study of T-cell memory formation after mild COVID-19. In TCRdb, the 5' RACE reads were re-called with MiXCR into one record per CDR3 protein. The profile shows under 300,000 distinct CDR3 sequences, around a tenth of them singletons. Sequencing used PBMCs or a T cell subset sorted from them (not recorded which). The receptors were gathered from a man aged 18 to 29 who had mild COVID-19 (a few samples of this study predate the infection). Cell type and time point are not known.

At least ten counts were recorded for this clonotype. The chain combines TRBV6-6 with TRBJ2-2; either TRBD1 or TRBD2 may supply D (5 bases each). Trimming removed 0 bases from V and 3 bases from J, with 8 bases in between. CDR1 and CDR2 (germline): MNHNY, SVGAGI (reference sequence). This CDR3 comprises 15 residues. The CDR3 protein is CASSYSPGHTGELFF. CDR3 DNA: TGTGCCAGCAGTTACTCGCCGGGGCACACCGGGGAGCTGTTTTTT.

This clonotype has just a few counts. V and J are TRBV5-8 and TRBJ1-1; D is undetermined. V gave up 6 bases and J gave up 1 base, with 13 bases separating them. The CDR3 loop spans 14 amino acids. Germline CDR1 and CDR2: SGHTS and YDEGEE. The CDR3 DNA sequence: TGTGCCAGCATGATGGGAGACGGGAACACTGAAGCTTTCTTT. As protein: CASMMGDGNTEAFF.

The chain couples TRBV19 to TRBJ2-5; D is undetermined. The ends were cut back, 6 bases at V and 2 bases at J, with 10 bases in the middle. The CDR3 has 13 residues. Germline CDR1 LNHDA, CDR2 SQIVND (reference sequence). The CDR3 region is CASRDTVQETQYF. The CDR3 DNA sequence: TGTGCCAGTAGAGACACGGTGCAAGAGACCCAGTACTTC.

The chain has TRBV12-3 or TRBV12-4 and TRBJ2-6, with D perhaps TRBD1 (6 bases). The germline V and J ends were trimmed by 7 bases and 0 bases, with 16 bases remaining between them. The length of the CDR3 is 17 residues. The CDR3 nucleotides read TGTGCCAGCATCTCCACGGACAGCAGCTCTGGGGCCAACGTCCTGACTTTC. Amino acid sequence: CASISTDSSSGANVLTF.

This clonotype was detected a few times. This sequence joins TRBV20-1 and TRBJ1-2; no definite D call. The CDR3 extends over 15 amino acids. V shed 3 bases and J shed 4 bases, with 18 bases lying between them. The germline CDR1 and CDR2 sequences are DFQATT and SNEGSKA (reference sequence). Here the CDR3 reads CSASSVPGLSYGYTF. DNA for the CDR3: TGCAGTGCTAGTTCCGTGCCAGGTTTATCCTATGGCTACACCTTC.

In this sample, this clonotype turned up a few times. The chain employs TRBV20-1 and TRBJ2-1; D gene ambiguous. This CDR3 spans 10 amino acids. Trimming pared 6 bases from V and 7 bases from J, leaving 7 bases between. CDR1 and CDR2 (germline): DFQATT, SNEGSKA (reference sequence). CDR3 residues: CSASRNEQFF. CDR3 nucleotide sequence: TGCAGTGCCAGCCGGAATGAGCAGTTCTTC.

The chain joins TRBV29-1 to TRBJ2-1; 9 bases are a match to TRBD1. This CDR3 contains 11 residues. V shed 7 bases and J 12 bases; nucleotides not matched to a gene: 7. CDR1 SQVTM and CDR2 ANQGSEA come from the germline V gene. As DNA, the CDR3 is TGCAGCGAAACAGGGGGCGATGGGCAGTTCTTC. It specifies CSETGGDGQFF.

In DNA, the CDR3 is TGTGCCAGCAGTTTGGGAGGGGTAAAAACGGGCTACACCTTC. Encoded protein: CASSLGGVKTGYTF. The genes are TRBV12-3 or TRBV12-4 and TRBJ1-2; D might be TRBD1 (5 bases). The CDR3 is made up of 14 amino acids. Deletions cut 3 bases from V and 8 bases from J, with 16 bases between.

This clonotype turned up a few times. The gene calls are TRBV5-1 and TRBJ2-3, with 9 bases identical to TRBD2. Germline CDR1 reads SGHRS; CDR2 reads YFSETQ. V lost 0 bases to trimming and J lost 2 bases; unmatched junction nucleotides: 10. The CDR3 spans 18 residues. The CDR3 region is CASSLEGLAGRITDTQYF. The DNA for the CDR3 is TGCGCCAGCAGCTTGGAAGGGCTAGCGGGGAGGATCACAGATACGCAGTATTTT.

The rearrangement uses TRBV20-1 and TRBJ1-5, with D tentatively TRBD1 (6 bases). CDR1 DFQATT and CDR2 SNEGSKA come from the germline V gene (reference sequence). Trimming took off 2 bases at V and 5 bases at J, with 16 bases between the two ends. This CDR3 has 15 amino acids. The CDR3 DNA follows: TGCAGTGCTAGACCCCCAGGACAGTGGGATCAGCCCCAGCATTTT. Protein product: CSARPPGQWDQPQHF.

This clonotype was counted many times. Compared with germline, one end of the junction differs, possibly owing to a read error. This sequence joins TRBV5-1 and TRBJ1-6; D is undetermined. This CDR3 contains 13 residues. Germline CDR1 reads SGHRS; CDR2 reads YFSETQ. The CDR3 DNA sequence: TGTGCCAGCAGCCTTACTGATAATTCACCCCTCCACTTT. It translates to CASSLTDNSPLHF.

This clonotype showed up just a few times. CDR3 in DNA: TGTGCCAGCAGCCCAAATCACTCTGGAAACACCATATATTTT. Protein sequence: CASSPNHSGNTIYF. The V gene is TRBV7-2, the J gene TRBJ1-3; D gene uncertain. This CDR3 is built from 14 residues. The V end was cut by 5 bases, the J end by 0 bases, with 8 bases between. Germline CDR1 and CDR2: SGHTA and FQGNSA.

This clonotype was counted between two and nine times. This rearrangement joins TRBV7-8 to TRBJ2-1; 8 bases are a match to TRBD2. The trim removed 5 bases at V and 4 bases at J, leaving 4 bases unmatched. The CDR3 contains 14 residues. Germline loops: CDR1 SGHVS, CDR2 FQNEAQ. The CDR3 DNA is TGTGCCAGCAGCAAACTAGCGGATTACAATGAGCAGTTCTTC. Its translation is CASSKLADYNEQFF. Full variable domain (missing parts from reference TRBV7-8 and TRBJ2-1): GAGVSQSPRYKVAKRGQDVALRCDPISGHVSLFWYQQALGQGPEFLTYFQNEAQLDKSGLPSDRFFAERPEGSVSTLKIQRTQQEDSAVYLCASSKLADYNEQFFGPGTRLTVL.

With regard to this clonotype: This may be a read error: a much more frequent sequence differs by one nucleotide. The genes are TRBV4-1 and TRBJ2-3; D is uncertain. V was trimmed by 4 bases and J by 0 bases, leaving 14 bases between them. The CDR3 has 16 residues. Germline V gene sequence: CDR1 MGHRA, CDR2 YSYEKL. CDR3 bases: TGCGCCAGCAGCCCAGAATCAGCGCCTAGCACAGATACGCAGTATTTT. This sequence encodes CASSPESAPSTDTQYF.

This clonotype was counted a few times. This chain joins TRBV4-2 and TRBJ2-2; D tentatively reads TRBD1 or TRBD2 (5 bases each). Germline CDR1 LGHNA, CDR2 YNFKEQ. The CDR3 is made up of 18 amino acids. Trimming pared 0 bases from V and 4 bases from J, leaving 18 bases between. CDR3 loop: CASSQDNGRGGPTGELFF. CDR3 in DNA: TGTGCCAGCAGCCAAGATAACGGCCGGGGCGGGCCCACCGGGGAGCTGTTTTTT.

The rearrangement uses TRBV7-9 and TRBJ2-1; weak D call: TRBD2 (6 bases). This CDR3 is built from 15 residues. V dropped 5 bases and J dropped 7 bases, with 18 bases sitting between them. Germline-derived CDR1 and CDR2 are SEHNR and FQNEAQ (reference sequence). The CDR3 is CASSRGLPGRNEQFF. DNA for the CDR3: TGTGCCAGCAGCCGGGGACTCCCGGGGCGGAATGAGCAGTTCTTC.

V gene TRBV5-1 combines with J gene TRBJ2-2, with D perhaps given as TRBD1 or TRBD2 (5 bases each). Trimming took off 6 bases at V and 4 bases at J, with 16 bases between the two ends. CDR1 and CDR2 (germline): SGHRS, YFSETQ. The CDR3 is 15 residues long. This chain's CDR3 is CASTQPERGTGELFF. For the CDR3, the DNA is TGCGCCAGCACCCAACCAGAGAGGGGCACCGGGGAGCTGTTTTTT.

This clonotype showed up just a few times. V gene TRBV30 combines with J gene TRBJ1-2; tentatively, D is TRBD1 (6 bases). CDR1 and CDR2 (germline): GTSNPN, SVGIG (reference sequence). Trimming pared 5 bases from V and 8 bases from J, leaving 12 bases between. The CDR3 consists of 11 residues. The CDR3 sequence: CAWGQSRGYTF. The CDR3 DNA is TGTGCCTGGGGACAGTCCCGCGGCTACACCTTC.

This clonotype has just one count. Here the CDR3 reads CASSFPDSHGYTF. In DNA, the CDR3 is TGCGCCAGCAGCTTTCCGGACAGCCATGGCTACACCTTC. V is TRBV5-1 and J is TRBJ1-2; weak D call: TRBD1 (6 bases). The CDR3 is made up of 13 amino acids. Germline V lookup: CDR1 SGHRS, CDR2 YFSETQ. V dropped 2 bases and J dropped 6 bases, with 11 bases sitting between them.